The source of this T cell receptor beta chain is a study of blood T cell repertoires in COVID-19. Study summary: COVID-19 samples collected from the United States, Italy and Spain covered acute and convalescent phases. In each case, the material was cDNA or gDNA derived from T cells, B-cell-depleted T cells, or PBMCs.

Under the authors' procedure: Reference gene primer amplification gave nucleated cell count estimates. Only in-frame clones appear in the TCRdb table, and some are missing; sequencing was by immunoSEQ multiplex PCR. V, J and clone size are those of that table, while D and trimming were read from the DNA. This table holds fewer than 120,000 clones, roughly 87% found once. The length of the CDR3 is 14 residues. V was clipped by 4 bases and J by 1 base; unmatched bases: 3. Germline V gene data show CDR1 as SGHRS and CDR2 as YFSETQ. The sequence derives from a human donor in a cohort sampled during active COVID-19. The sample comprised peripheral blood. The J gene is TRBJ2-5, the V gene TRBV5-1; 8 bases agree with TRBD1. The CDR3 loop is CASSIDRGQETQYF. CDR3 DNA sequence: TGCGCCAGCAGCATTGACAGGGGCCAAGAGACCCAGTACTTC.